These T cell receptor beta chains were read from a single sample in a study of T cell changes during pregnancy in multiple sclerosis. The assay was immunoSEQ multiplex PCR, and TCRdb's table has in-frame clones only and misses some. The table shows about 52,000 clones, with around nine tenths occurring only once. Sequenced material: CD4+ T cells from peripheral blood mononuclear cells, taken before pregnancy. The receptors shown here come from a female donor with multiple sclerosis, enrolled in a pregnancy study. CDR3s include the opening cysteine and the closing phenylalanine or tryptophan. The D gene is left open where the match is weak.

12,TRBJ1-1,TRBV10-1,-,CASSEAGDEAFF
14,TRBJ1-5,TRBV27,-,CASSLYGGNQPQHF
15,TRBJ1-5,TRBV7-2,-,CASSLKGGGWQPQHF
14,TRBJ1-3,TRBV2,-,CASSSQYSGNTIYF
15,TRBJ1-5,TRBV6-1,TRBD1,CASRRQGTSNQPQHF
13,TRBJ1-2,TRBV7-9,-,CASSPPGNYGYTF
14,TRBJ1-1,TRBV6-5,TRBD1,CASRQQGRNTEAFF
16,TRBJ2-7,TRBV6-5,TRBD1,CASSYYPPGQGYEQYF
15,TRBJ2-7,TRBV10-2,TRBD2,CASSPRGSNKYEQYF
15,TRBJ2-7,TRBV11-2,TRBD1,CASSLGQERSYEQYF
15,TRBJ1-4,TRBV19,TRBD1,CASSARQGGREKLFF
15,TRBJ2-2,TRBV7-6,-,CASTERTANTGELFF
17,TRBJ1-2,TRBV18,TRBD1,CASSPIPGGTESIGYTF
15,TRBJ2-3,TRBV2,TRBD2,CASSRLAASTDTQYF
14,TRBJ1-4,TRBV5-6,TRBD1,CASSIGGAGEKLFF
17,TRBJ2-6,TRBV7-2,TRBD2,CASSPGGGVGGANVLTF
17,TRBJ2-1,TRBV14,TRBD2,CASSETLRLAVYNEQFF
16,TRBJ1-2,TRBV5-1,-,CASSGARHQSLNGYTF
12,TRBJ1-2,TRBV6-5,TRBD1,CASRTTGGGYTF
13,TRBJ1-1,TRBV12-5,TRBD1,CASGLRDRVEAFF
15,TRBJ1-5,TRBV7-2,-,CASRVARGGNQPQHF
12,TRBJ2-5,TRBV29-1,-,CSVHRGGETQYF
15,TRBJ2-5,TRBV27,TRBD2,CASSPLNLAGETQYF
13,TRBJ1-2,TRBV4-1,-,CASSQGRDYGYTF